This TCR beta chain was identified during a study of a mutant IDH1 vaccine in newly diagnosed glioma. Study overall: Treated patients, averaging roughly 40 years, were approximately 60% male and approximately 38% female.

The method was immunoSEQ multiplex PCR; TCRdb's version includes in-frame clones alone and lacks a portion of them. Among 32,000 or so clones listed, about 80% were seen once. The CDR3 consists of 13 residues. Deletions cut 6 bases from V and 7 bases from J, with 13 bases between. The germline V gene has CDR1 MNHEY and CDR2 SVGAGI. As regards this clone: Its specificity is not known.

As to time point: week 5, during vaccination. Topical imiquimod accompanied each vaccine dose, which consisted of 300 ug of mutant IDH1 20-mer peptide. Here the sequenced sample was PBMCs, taken from a glioma patient whose treatment included an IDH1 peptide vaccine. The TCR was taken from a man aged 25 to 40 with glioma. The V and J genes are TRBV6-5 and TRBJ1-5; D is undetermined. The CDR3 loop is CASSPPPGQPQHF. The CDR3 DNA reads TGTGCCAGCAGCCCGCCTCCGGGCCAGCCCCAGCATTTT.